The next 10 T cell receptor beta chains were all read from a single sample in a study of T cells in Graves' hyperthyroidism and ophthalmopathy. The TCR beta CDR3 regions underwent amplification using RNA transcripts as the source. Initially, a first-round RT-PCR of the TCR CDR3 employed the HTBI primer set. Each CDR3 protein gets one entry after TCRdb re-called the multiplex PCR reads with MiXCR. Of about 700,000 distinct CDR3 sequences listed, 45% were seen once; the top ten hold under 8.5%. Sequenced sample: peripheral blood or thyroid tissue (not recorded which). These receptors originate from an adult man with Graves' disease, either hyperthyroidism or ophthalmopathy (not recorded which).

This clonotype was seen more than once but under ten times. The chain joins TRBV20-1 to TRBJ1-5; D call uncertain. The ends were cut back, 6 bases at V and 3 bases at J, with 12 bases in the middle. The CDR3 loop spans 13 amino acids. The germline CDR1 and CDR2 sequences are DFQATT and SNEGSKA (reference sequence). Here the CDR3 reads CSASGRHNQPQHF. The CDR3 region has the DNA TGCAGTGCGTCAGGACGCCACAATCAGCCCCAGCATTTT.

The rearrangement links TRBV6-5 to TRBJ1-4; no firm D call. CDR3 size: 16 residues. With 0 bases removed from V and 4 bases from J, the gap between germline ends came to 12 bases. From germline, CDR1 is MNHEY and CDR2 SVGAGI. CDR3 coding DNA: TGTGCCAGCAGTTACTCGACGGCAGCAATTAATGAAAAACTGTTTTTT. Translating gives CASSYSTAAINEKLFF.

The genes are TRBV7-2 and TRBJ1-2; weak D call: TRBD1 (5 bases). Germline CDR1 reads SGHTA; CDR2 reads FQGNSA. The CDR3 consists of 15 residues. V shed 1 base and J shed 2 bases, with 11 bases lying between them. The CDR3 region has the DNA TGTGCCAGCAGCTTAGATCCGGGGCCCAACTATGGCTACACCTTC. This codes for CASSLDPGPNYGYTF. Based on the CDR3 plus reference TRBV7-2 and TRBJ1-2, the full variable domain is GAGVSQSPSNKVTEKGKDVELRCDPISGHTALYWYRQSLGQGLEFLIYFQGNSAPDKSGLPSDRFSAERTGGSVSTLTIQRTQQEDSAVYLCASSLDPGPNYGYTFGSGTRLTVV.

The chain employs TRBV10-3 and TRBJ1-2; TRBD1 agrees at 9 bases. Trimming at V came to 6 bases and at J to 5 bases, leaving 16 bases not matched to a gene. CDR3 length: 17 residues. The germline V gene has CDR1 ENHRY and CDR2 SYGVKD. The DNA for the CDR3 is TGTGCCATCAGCGAGCCAGGGACAGGGAAAGGACGATATGGCTACACCTTC. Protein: CAISEPGTGKGRYGYTF.

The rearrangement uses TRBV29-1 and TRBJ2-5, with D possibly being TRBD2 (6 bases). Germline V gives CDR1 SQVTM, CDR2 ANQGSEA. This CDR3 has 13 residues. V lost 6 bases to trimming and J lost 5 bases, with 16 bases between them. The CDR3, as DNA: TGCAGCGTACCAAGCGGGTTGGAGGAGACCCAGTACTTC. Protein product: CSVPSGLEETQYF. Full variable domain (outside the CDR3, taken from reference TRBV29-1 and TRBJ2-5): SAVISQKPSRDICQRGTSLTIQCQVDSQVTMMFWYRQQPGQSLTLIATANQGSEATYESGFVIDKFPISRPNLTFSTLTVSNMSPEDSSIYLCSVPSGLEETQYFGPGTRLLVL.

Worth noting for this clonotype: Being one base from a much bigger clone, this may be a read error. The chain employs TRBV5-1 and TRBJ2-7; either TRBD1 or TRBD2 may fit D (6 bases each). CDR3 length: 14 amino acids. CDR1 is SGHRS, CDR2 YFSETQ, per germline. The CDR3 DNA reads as TGCGCCAGCAGCTTGGACAGGGACTCCTGCGAGCAGTACTTC. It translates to CASSLDRDSCEQYF.

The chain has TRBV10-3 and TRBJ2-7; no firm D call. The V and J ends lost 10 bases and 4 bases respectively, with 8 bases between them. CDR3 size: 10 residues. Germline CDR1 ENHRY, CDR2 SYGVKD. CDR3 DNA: TGTGCCACAGGACCTTACGAGCAGTACTTC. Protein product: CATGPYEQYF.

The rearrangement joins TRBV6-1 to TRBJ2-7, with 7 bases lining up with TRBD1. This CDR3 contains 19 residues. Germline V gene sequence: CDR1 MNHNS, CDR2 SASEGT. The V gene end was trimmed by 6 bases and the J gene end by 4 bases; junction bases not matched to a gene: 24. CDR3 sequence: CASRDLTRQGTTPGYEQYF. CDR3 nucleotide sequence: TGTGCCAGCAGGGACCTCACAAGACAGGGAACTACCCCCGGGTACGAGCAGTACTTC.

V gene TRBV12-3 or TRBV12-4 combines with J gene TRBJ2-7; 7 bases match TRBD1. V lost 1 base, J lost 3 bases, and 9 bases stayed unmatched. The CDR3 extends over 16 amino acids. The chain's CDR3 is CASSLVVQGDGYEQYF. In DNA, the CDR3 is TGTGCCAGCAGTTTAGTGGTCCAGGGGGATGGCTACGAGCAGTACTTC.

In DNA, the CDR3 is TGCAGCGTCCTCGACAGGGCCGGAGAGACCCAGTACTTC. Its translation: CSVLDRAGETQYF. The chain combines TRBV29-1 with TRBJ2-5, with 7 bases lining up with TRBD1. This CDR3 is built from 13 residues. Looked up from germline, CDR1 is SQVTM and CDR2 is ANQGSEA. V shed 6 bases and J 4 bases; nucleotides not matched to a gene: 8.